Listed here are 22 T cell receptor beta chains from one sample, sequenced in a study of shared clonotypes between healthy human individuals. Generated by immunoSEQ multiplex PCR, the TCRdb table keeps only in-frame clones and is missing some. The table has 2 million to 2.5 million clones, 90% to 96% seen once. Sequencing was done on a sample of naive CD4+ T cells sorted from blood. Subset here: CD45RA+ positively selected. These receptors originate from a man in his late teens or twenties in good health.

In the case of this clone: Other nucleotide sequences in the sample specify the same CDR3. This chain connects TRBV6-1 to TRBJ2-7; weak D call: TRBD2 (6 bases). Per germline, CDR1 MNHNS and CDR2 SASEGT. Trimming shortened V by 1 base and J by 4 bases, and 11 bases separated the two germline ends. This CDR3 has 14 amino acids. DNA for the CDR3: TGTGCCAGCAGTGAAGGGGGACGGGGGTACGAGCAGTACTTC. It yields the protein CASSEGGRGYEQYF.

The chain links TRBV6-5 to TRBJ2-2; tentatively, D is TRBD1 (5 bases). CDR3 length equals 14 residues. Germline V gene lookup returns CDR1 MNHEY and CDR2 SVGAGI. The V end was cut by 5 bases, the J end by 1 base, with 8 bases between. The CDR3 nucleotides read TGTGCCAGCAGTCACGACAGGAACACCGGGGAGCTGTTTTTT. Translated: CASSHDRNTGELFF.

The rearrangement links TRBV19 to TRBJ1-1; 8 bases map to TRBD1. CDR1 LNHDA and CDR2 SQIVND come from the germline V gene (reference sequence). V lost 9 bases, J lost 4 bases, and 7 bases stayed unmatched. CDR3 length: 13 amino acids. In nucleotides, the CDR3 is TGTGCCAGCTGGACAGGGTGGACCACTGAAGCTTTCTTT. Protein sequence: CASWTGWTTEAFF.

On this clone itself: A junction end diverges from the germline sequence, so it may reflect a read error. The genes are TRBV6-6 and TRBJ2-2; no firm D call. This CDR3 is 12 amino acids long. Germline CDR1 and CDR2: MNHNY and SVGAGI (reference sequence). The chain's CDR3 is CVSSYGTGELFF. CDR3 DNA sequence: TGTGTCAGCAGTTACGGAACCGGGGAGCTGTTTTTT.

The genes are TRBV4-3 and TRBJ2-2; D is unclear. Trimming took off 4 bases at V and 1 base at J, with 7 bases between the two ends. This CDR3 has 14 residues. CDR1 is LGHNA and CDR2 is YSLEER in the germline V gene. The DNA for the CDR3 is TGCGCCAGCAGCCCAGAAATGAACACCGGGGAGCTGTTTTTT. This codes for CASSPEMNTGELFF.

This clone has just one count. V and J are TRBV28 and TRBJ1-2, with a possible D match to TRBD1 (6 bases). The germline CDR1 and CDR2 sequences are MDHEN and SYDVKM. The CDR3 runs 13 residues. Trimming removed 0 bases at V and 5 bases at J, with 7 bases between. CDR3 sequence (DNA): TGTGCCAGCAGTTTATGGCAGGGGTATGGCTACACCTTC. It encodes CASSLWQGYGYTF.

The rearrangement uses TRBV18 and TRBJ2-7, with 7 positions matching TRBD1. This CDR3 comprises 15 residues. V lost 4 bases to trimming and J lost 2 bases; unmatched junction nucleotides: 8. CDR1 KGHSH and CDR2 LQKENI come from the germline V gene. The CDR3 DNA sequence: TGTGCCAGCTCACGAACCGGGACAGATACCTACGAGCAGTACTTC. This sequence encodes CASSRTGTDTYEQYF.

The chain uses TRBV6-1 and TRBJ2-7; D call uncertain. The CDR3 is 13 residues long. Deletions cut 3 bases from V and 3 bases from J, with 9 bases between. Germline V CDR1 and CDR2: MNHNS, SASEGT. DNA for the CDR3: TGTGCCAGCAGTGAGTGGCCAGGCTACGAGCAGTACTTC. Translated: CASSEWPGYEQYF.

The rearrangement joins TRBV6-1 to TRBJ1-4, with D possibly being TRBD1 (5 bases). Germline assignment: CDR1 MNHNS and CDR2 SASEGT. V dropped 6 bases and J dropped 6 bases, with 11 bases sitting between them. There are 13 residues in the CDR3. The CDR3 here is CASRGALYEKLFF. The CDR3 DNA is TGTGCCAGCAGAGGGGCGTTATATGAAAAACTGTTTTTT.

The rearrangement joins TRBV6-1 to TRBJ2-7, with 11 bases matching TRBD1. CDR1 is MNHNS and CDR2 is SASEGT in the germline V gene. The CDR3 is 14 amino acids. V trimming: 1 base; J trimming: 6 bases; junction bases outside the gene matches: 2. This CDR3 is CASSEGTGGVEQYF. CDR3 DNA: TGTGCCAGCAGTGAAGGGACAGGGGGCGTCGAGCAGTACTTC.

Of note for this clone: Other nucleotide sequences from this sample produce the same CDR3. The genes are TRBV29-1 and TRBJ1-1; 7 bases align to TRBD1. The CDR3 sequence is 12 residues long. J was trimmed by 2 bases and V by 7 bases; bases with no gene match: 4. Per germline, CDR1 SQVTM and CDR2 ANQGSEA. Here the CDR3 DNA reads TGCAGCGCCTACAGGGGAAACACTGAAGCTTTCTTT. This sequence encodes CSAYRGNTEAFF.

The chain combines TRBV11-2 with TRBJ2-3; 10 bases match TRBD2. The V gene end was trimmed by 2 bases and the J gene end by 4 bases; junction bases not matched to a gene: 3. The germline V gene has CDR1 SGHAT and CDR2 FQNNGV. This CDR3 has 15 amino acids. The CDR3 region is CASSLSGREADTQYF. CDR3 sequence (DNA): TGTGCCAGCAGCTTAAGCGGGAGGGAAGCAGATACGCAGTATTTT.

In nucleotides, the CDR3 is TGCGCCAGCGGGGTTAGCCCCCCAACCAATGAGCAGTTCTTC. Translating it yields CASGVSPPTNEQFF. This chain uses TRBV5-1 with TRBJ2-1; D gene ambiguous. The germline V and J ends were trimmed by 7 bases and 6 bases, with 17 bases remaining between them. The CDR3 is 14 amino acids. The germline V gene encodes CDR1 SGHRS and CDR2 YFSETQ.

CDR3 bases: TGTGCCAGCAGTTCCACCTACCTTATACAGGGGAATAAAGCTTTCTTT. It translates to CASSSTYLIQGNKAFF. The V and J genes are TRBV6-6 and TRBJ1-1, with 7 positions matching TRBD1. V shed 4 bases and J 9 bases; nucleotides not matched to a gene: 17. From germline, CDR1 is MNHNY and CDR2 SVGAGI (reference sequence). This CDR3 has 16 amino acids.

DNA of the CDR3: TGTGCCAGCTCCCTTTCCGGGACAGGAGGGGAAGGAAAACTGTTTTTT. It yields the protein CASSLSGTGGEGKLFF. J is TRBJ1-4 and V is TRBV18; TRBD1 matches at 8 bases. Per germline, CDR1 KGHSH and CDR2 LQKENI. V lost 6 bases and J lost 10; bases outside the gene matches: 16. This CDR3 is built from 16 residues.

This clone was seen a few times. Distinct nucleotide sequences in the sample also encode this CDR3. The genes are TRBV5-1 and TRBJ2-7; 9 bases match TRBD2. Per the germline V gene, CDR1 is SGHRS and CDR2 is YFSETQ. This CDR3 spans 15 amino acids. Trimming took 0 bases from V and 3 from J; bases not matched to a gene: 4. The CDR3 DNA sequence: TGCGCCAGCAGCTTGGGGCTAGCGGGGATCTACGAGCAGTACTTC. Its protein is CASSLGLAGIYEQYF.

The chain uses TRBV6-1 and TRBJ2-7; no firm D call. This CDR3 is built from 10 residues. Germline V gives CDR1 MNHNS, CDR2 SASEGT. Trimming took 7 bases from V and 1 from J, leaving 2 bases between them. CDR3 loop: CASKSYEQYF. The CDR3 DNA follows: TGTGCCAGCAAGTCCTACGAGCAGTACTTC.

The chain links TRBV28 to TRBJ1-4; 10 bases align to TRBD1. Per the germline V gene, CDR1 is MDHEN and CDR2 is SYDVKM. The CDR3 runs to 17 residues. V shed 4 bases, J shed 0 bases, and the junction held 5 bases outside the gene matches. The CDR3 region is CASSSWTGGPTNEKLFF. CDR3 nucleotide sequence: TGTGCCAGCAGTTCGTGGACAGGGGGACCAACTAATGAAAAACTGTTTTTT. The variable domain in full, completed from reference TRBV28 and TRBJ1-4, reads DVKVTQSSRYLVKRTGEKVFLECVQDMDHENMFWYRQDPGLGLRLIYFSYDVKMKEKGDIPEGYSVSREKKERFSLILESASTNQTSMYLCASSSWTGGPTNEKLFFGSGTQLSVL.

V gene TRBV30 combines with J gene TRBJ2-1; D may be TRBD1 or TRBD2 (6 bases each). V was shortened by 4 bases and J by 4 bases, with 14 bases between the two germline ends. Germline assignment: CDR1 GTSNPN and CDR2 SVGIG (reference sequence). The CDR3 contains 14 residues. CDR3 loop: CAWNDGGTYNEQFF. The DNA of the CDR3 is TGTGCCTGGAATGACGGGGGCACTTACAATGAGCAGTTCTTC.

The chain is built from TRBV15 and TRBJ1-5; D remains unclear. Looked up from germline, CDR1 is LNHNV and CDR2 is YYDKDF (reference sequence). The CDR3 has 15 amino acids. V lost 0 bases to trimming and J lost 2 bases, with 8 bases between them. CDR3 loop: CATSRDSEGNQPQHF. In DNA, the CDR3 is TGTGCCACCAGCAGAGATTCCGAGGGCAATCAGCCCCAGCATTTT.

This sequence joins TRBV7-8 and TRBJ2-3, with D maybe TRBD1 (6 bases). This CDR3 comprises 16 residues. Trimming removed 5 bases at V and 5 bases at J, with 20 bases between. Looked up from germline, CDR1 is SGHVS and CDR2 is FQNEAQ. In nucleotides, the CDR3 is TGTGCCAGCAGCCTACAACTTTCAGGGGCGGGAGATACGCAGTATTTT. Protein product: CASSLQLSGAGDTQYF.

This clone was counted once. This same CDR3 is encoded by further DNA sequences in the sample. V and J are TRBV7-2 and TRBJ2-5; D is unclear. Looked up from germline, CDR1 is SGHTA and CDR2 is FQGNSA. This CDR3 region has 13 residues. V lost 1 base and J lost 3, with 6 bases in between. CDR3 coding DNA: TGTGCCAGCAGCTTAGGTAGAAAAGAGACCCAGTACTTC. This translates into CASSLGRKETQYF.